The entry that follows covers one TCR beta chain sequence. A junction end diverges from the germline sequence, so it may reflect a read error. The length of the CDR3 is 17 residues. Germline loops: CDR1 SGHKS, CDR2 YYEKEE (reference sequence). The sample comes from a study of blood T cell repertoires in COVID-19. Study in general: PBMCs, B-cell-depleted T cells, or T cells provided the cDNA or gDNA that made up the material.

As handled by the study authors: Reference gene primer amplification yielded estimated nucleated cell counts. Data came from immunoSEQ multiplex PCR; TCRdb stores just in-frame clones and leaves some out. That table gives V, J and clone size, and the DNA gave D and trimming. The sample lists 150,000 to 200,000 clones; approximately 86% were seen once. The chain is built from TRBV5-5 and TRBJ2-7; TRBD2 matches 14 bases. Material: peripheral blood. This TCR derives from a man between 65 and 85 years old with active or convalescent COVID-19. CDR3 protein: CASTLGLAGAGSYEQYF. DNA of the CDR3: TGTGCCAGCACCTTGGGACTAGCGGGAGCTGGGTCCTACGAGCAGTACTTC.